This TCR beta chain was retrieved from a study of blood T cell repertoires in COVID-19 (dated by TCRdb to 2019 to 2021). Broadly, across the study: Samples from collaborators originated in the United States, Italy and Spain and spanned both the acute and convalescent phases of COVID-19. The dataset comprised deeply sampled blood TCRbeta repertoires from subjects exposed to, actively infected with, or recovered from COVID-19. Where available, HLA class I and class II types were obtained from metadata supplied by the sample provider rather than from assay-based typing. The material from the prospective study consisted of cDNA or gDNA derived from T cells, B-cell-depleted T cells, or PBMCs. The sample metadata nearly always contained a de-identified subject ID, COVID-19 status, age in years and sex. The samples were drawn from the first 160 participants of the ongoing ImmuneRACE study and from over a thousand subjects provided by 6 global collaborators. The repertoires were made available in a free public database intended to serve as a resource for research on the immune response to SARS-CoV-2.

Enrolling through a virtual design, the prospective study's participants ranged in age from roughly 18 to 90 years and lived across 20 to 25 United States geographic areas. In the prospective study, participants were assigned to cohorts based on the clinical history participants reported in a screening survey and a study questionnaire. Mobile phlebotomists in the prospective study collected whole blood, serum and a nasopharyngeal or oropharyngeal swab from every participant. Additional blood draws and questionnaires over a 2-month period could optionally be provided by prospective study participants. Prospective study blood samples were shipped either frozen or at room temperature before DNA extraction. To note about this clone: There is no known antigen for this receptor. The record has no base qualities; no much larger clone is one base away.

Study-wide conclusions, independent of this receptor: The quantity of clinical and demographic metadata differed by source and by participant and was supplied without curation.

Unmatched junction bases come to 7, with V trimmed by 2 bases and J by 7 bases. There are 16 amino acids in the CDR3, from cysteine to phenylalanine inclusive. Just the 48-base CDR3 DNA is kept, in frame starting at base 1. In the germline V gene (reference sequence), CDR1 corresponds to LGHDT and CDR2 to YNNKEL. The immunoSEQ Assay, a bias-controlled multiplex PCR, was used to amplify TCRbeta CDR3 regions from genomic DNA. The authors' analysis ran thus. Within the assay, amplification of reference gene primers was used to estimate how many nucleated cells each sample contained. To quantify the absolute abundance of each unique TCRbeta CDR3 rearrangement, sequence reads were collapsed and filtered. Productive Simpson clonality was computed per sample as the square root of Simpson's diversity index over productive rearrangements. The source is immuneACCESS, and TCRdb retained only in-frame sequences with V and J called. Part of the clones is not carried over; for the studies checked, unresolved V genes explain less than half of this, and the remainder is unexplained. The V and J calls and clone size were taken over from that table, and D and trimming were inferred from the DNA. The sample table shows hundreds of thousands of clones, and roughly 88% are seen once. The ten largest clones add up to 2% to 2.5% of the sample.

The sample comprised PBMCs or T cells enriched from blood (not recorded which). The TCR comes from a woman aged 40 to 55 with acute COVID-19. The sequence is built from TRBV3-1 (or the pseudogene TRBV3-2) and TRBJ2-3; 12 middle bases align to TRBD2. The CDR3 reads CASSQSTSGGANTQYF. The bases are TGTGCCAGCAGCCAATCGACTAGCGGGGGTGCGAATACGCAGTATTTT.